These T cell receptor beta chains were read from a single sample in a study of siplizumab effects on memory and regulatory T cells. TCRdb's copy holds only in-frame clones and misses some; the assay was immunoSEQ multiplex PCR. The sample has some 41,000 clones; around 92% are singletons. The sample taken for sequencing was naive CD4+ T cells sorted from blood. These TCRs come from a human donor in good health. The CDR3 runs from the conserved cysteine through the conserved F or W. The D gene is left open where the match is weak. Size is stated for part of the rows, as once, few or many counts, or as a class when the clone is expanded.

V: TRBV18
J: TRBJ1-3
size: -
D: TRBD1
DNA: TGTGCCAGCCGACAGGGCGCTGGAAACACCATATATTTT
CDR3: CASRQGAGNTIYF

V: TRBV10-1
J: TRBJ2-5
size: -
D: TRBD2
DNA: TGCGCCAAAGACGTCCTAGCGGCCCGCGAGACCCAGTACTTC
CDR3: CAKDVLAARETQYF

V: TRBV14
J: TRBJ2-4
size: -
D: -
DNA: TGTGCCAGCAGCCACGACAGGTCGGACATTCAGTACTTC
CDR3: CASSHDRSDIQYF

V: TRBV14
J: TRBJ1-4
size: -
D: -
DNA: TGTGCCAGCAGCCAAGCGTTGGGCAGGGTGACGGAAAAACTGTTTTTT
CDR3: CASSQALGRVTEKLFF

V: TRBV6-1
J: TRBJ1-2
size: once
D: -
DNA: TGTGCCAGCAGTGAAGGGACCCAGAGCCTCTATGGCTACACCTTC
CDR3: CASSEGTQSLYGYTF

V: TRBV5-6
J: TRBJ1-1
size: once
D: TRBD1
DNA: TGTGCCAGCAGCCGGACAGGGATTGCTGAAGCTTTCTTT
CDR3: CASSRTGIAEAFF

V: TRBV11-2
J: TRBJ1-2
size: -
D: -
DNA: TGTGCCAGCAGCTTCGACCGTAACTATGGCTACACCTTC
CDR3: CASSFDRNYGYTF

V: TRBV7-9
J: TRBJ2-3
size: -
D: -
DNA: TGTGCCAGCAGCTCGGACTCAAGGGGGGATACGCAGTATTTT
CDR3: CASSSDSRGDTQYF

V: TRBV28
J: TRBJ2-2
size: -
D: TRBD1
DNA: TGTGCCAGCAGTCCTCGGGACAGGCCCACCGGGGAGCTGTTTTTT
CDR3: CASSPRDRPTGELFF

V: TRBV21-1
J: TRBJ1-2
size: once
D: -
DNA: TGTGCCAGCAGCACTCAGTCAGGGCACTATGGCTACACCTTC
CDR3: CASSTQSGHYGYTF

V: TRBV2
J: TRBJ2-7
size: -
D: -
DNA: TGTGCCAGCAGTGAAGGGGAGTATTCCTACGAGCAGTACTTC
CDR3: CASSEGEYSYEQYF

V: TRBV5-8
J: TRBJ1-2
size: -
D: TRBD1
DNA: TGTGCCAGCAGCTCGTACGCGGGACAGGGACTCTTCTATGGCTACACCTTC
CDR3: CASSSYAGQGLFYGYTF

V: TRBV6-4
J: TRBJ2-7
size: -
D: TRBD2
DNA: TGTGCCAGCAGGATGGCTAGCGGGAGCTCCTACGAGCAGTACTTC
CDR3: CASRMASGSSYEQYF

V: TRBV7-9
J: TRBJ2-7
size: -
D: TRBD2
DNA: TGTGCCAGCAGCCCGGGGGGGGCCTCCTACGAGCAGTACTTC
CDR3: CASSPGGASYEQYF

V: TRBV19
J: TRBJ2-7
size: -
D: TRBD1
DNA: TGTGCCAGACCTAGGGGGACAGGGCAGCTCGGGAGAGTGAGAAACGAGCAGTACTTC
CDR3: CARPRGTGQLGRVRNEQYF

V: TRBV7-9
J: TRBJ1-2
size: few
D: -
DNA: TGTGCCAGCAGTCTCGACAGATCCGGCTACACCTTC
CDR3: CASSLDRSGYTF

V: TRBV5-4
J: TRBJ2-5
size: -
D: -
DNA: TGTGCCAGCAACTCCGGGGGCGGGGAAGAGACCCAGTACTTC
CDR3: CASNSGGGEETQYF

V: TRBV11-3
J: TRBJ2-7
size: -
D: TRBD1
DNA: TGTGCCAGCAGCCCGGACAGGGTTCCCTACGAGCAGTACTTC
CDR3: CASSPDRVPYEQYF

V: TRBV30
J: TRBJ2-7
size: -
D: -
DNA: TGTGCCTGGAGCGACACCTACTACGAGCAGTACTTC
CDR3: CAWSDTYYEQYF

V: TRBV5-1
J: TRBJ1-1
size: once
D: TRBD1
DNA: TGCGCCAGCAGCTTGCTCGACAGGGAGTACCATGAAGCTTTCTTT
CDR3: CASSLLDREYHEAFF

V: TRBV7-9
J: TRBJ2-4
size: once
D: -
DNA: TGTGCCAGCAGCCCGGGCGCCAAAAACATTCAGTACTTC
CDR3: CASSPGAKNIQYF

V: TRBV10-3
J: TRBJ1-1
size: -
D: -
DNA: TGTGCCATCAGGAGAGGGGCCGAGGGGATGAACACTGAAGCTTTCTTT
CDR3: CAIRRGAEGMNTEAFF

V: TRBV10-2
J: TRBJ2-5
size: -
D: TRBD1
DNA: TGCGCCAGCACAACCGGACAGGGTGTCCAAGAGACCCAGTACTTC
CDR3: CASTTGQGVQETQYF

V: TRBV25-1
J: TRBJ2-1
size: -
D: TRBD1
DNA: TGTGCCAGCAGTGAATATGGGACAGATGAGCAGTTCTTC
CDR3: CASSEYGTDEQFF

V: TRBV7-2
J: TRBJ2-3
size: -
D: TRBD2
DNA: TGTGCCAGCAGCTTAGAACTAGCGGGCACAGATACGCAGTATTTT
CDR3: CASSLELAGTDTQYF

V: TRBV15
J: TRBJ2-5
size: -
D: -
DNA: TGTGCCACCAGCAGAGACTTAAGTACTGGAGAGACCCAGTACTTC
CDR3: CATSRDLSTGETQYF

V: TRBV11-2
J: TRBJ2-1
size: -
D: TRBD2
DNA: TGTGCCAGCAGCTTAGGACTAGCGGGAGTATATGAGCAGTTCTTC
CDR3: CASSLGLAGVYEQFF

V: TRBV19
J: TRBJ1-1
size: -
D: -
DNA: TGTGCCAGTAGTATAACCTACCGGGACACTGAAGCTTTCTTT
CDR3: CASSITYRDTEAFF

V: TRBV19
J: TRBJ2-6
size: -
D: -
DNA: TGTGCCAGTAGTACGACACCTGGGGCCAACGTCCTGACTTTC
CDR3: CASSTTPGANVLTF

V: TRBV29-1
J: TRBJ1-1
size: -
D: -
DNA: TGCAGCGTTGTTCCAGGGTACACTGAAGCTTTCTTT
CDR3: CSVVPGYTEAFF

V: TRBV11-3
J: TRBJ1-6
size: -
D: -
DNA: TGTGCCAGCAGCTCCGGCGGGGAGTCGGGATCACCCCTCCACTTT
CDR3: CASSSGGESGSPLHF

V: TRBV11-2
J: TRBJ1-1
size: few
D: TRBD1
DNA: TGTGCCAGCAGCTACTCTACAGGGGGCACTGAAGCTTTCTTT
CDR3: CASSYSTGGTEAFF

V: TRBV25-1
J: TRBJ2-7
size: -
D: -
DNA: TGTGCCAGTCGTGGCGGCACTTCCTACGAGCAGTACTTC
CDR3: CASRGGTSYEQYF

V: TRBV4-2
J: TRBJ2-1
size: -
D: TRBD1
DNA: TGTGCCAGCAGCCTTACCGGGACAGGGGACAATGAGCAGTTCTTC
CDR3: CASSLTGTGDNEQFF

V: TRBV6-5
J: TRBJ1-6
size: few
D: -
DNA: TGTGCCAGCAGTTACGCTCGGAGCTCCTATAATTCACCCCTCCACTTT
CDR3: CASSYARSSYNSPLHF

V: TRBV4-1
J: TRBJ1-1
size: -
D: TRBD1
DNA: TGCGCCAGCAGCCAACCCCCCGGACAGGCAGCCGCTTTCTTT
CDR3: CASSQPPGQAAAFF

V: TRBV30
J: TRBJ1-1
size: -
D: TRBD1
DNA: TGTGCCTGGGACAGGGGGTTTAACACTGAAGCTTTCTTT
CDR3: CAWDRGFNTEAFF

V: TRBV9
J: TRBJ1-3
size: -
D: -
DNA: TGTGCCAGCAGCGCCAGAGACACCATATATTTT
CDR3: CASSARDTIYF

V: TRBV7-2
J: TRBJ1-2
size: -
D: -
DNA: TGTGCCAGCAGCTTTTTGTCAGATGGCTACACCTTC
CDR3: CASSFLSDGYTF

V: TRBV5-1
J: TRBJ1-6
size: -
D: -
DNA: TGCGCCAGCAGCTTGGTGTTTGGCAGGCCTTCAAATTCACCCCTCCACTTT
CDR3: CASSLVFGRPSNSPLHF

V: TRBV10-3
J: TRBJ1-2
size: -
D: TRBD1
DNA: TGTGCCATCAAAGGACAGGGGCCAGCTAACTATGGCTACACCTTC
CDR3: CAIKGQGPANYGYTF